The entry below describes one T cell receptor (beta chain). The CDR3 is 14 residues long. The V end lost 2 bases, the J end lost 8 bases, and 15 bases lay between the germline ends. The germline gives CDR1 LGHDT, CDR2 YNNKEL (reference sequence). Clones were read by immunoSEQ multiplex PCR, and TCRdb kept only the in-frame ones, dropping some. The sample includes about 350,000 clones, 87% of them seen just once. The record originates from a study of blood T cell repertoires in COVID-19. Study information: Specimens from acute and convalescent COVID-19 originated in the United States, Italy and Spain.

Seattle patients were enrolled while actively infected and followed longitudinally. The V gene is TRBV3-1 (or the pseudogene TRBV3-2), the J gene TRBJ1-1; D is possibly TRBD1 (6 bases). This receptor was identified in a woman between 50 and 59 years old with COVID-19, enrolled during active disease. Sequencing was performed on peripheral blood. CDR3 region: CASSQTGGAEEAFF. The DNA for the CDR3 is TGTGCCAGCAGCCAAACGGGGGGGGCTGAGGAAGCTTTCTTT.